This entry lists 22 T cell receptor beta chains sequenced from one sample in a study of blood T cell repertoires in COVID-19. The assay was immunoSEQ multiplex PCR, and TCRdb's table has in-frame clones only and misses some. The top ten clones hold about 2% of a sample with about 320,000 clones, 85% of them seen once. The sample consisted of PBMCs or T cells enriched from blood (not recorded which). Source of these receptors: a woman in her twenties or thirties who had been exposed to COVID-19.

The rearrangement uses TRBV7-5 and TRBJ2-1; TRBD2, the D gene given by the table, was not confirmed from the DNA. TRBV7-5 is a documented pseudogene. CDR3 length: 18 amino acids. The CDR3 reads CVRSTQFSGRPYYNEQFF. CDR3 coding DNA: TGTGTCAGAAGCACTCAGTTTAGCGGGAGGCCTTACTACAATGAGCAGTTCTTC.

This chain joins TRBV18 and TRBJ2-7; 11 bases match TRBD2. Germline V gives CDR1 KGHSH, CDR2 LQKENI. Germline trimming cut 4 bases from V and 4 bases from J; bases unmatched to any gene: 6. The CDR3 extends over 15 amino acids. The chain's CDR3 is CASSRTSGSWYEQYF. The CDR3 DNA reads TGTGCCAGCTCACGCACTAGCGGGAGTTGGTACGAGCAGTACTTC. Supplemented by reference TRBV18 and TRBJ2-7, the full variable domain reads NAGVMQNPRHLVRRRGQEARLRCSPMKGHSHVYWYRQLPEEGLKFMVYLQKENIIDESGMPKERFSAEFPKEGPSILRIQQVVRGDSAAYFCASSRTSGSWYEQYFGPGTRLTVT.

This chain connects TRBV23-1 to TRBJ1-3; no reliable D call. TRBV23-1 qualifies as an ORF whose function is uncertain. Deletions cut 1 base from V and 0 bases from J, with 19 bases between. The CDR3 is 19 residues long. CDR3 in amino acids: CASSQFIGDRGSSGNTIYF. CDR3 in DNA: TGCGCCAGCAGTCAATTCATCGGTGATCGGGGAAGCTCTGGAAACACCATATATTTT.

The chain recombines TRBV27 with TRBJ2-1, with 8 positions matching TRBD1. With V trimmed by 5 bases and J by 0 bases, 12 bases remained unmatched. The CDR3 length is 18 residues. Germline V gene data show CDR1 as MNHEY and CDR2 as SMNVEV (reference sequence). The DNA of the CDR3 is TGTGCCAGCAGTCCTCATCTGGGACAGGTGAGCTCCTACAATGAGCAGTTCTTC. Its translation is CASSPHLGQVSSYNEQFF.

Points on this clone: The sample carries other DNA sequences with the same CDR3. The chain recombines TRBV19 with TRBJ2-5; TRBD1 matches 11 bases. The CDR3 has 13 amino acids. V trimming: 9 bases; J trimming: 2 bases; junction bases outside the gene matches: 2. The germline gives CDR1 LNHDA, CDR2 SQIVND (reference sequence). The DNA of the CDR3 is TGTGCCAGCCGGGACAGGGGGCAAGAGACCCAGTACTTC. This translates into CASRDRGQETQYF.

This rearrangement joins TRBV6-2 or TRBV6-3 to TRBJ2-1, with 15 bases aligning to TRBD2. This CDR3 has 21 amino acids. Unmatched junction bases numbered 15, after V lost 2 bases and J lost 4 bases. Germline V gives CDR1 MNHEY, CDR2 SVGEGT. The DNA for the CDR3 is TGTGCCAGCAGTTACATGGGGACTAGCGGGGGGTTATCCCACCTTTACAATGAGCAGTTCTTC. This gives the protein CASSYMGTSGGLSHLYNEQFF.

The chain carries TRBV5-1 and TRBJ1-2; 7 positions match TRBD1. Germline V gene lookup returns CDR1 SGHRS and CDR2 YFSETQ. This CDR3 is 14 amino acids long. Trimming removed 5 bases from V and 6 bases from J; junction bases left unmatched: 10. This CDR3 is CASRLQGSSDGYTF. CDR3 DNA sequence: TGCGCCAGCAGGTTACAGGGGAGCAGCGATGGCTACACCTTC.

The rearrangement links TRBV27 to TRBJ2-7; no clear D gene. The ends were cut back, 2 bases at V and 3 bases at J, with 8 bases in the middle. This CDR3 comprises 13 residues. The V gene's germline CDR1 is MNHEY and CDR2 SMNVEV (reference sequence). The CDR3 is CASSLAADYEQYF. The CDR3 region has the DNA TGTGCCAGCAGTTTAGCTGCGGACTACGAGCAGTACTTC.

CDR3 coding DNA: TGTGCCAGCAGCTTAGGGCCTACAGGGCCCCTAGCCAAAAACATTCAGTACTTC. Residues: CASSLGPTGPLAKNIQYF. This chain links TRBV7-9 with TRBJ2-4, with a tentative D call TRBD1 (6 bases). Trimming cost V 1 base and J 0 bases, with 16 bases left between them. CDR1 SEHNR and CDR2 FQNEAQ come from the germline V gene (reference sequence). The CDR3 is 18 amino acids.

The V call is TRBV5-4, the J call TRBJ1-2; D unclear. The CDR3 has 13 amino acids. The V and J ends lost 4 bases and 6 bases respectively, with 13 bases between them. Germline lookup yields CDR1 SGHNT and CDR2 YYREEE (reference sequence). CDR3 protein: CASSPAGEDGYTF. As DNA, the CDR3 is TGTGCCAGCAGCCCCGCGGGAGAGGATGGCTACACCTTC. The full variable domain, its missing parts supplied by reference TRBV5-4 and TRBJ1-2, is ETGVTQSPTHLIKTRGQQVTLRCSSQSGHNTVSWYQQALGQGPQFIFQYYREEENGRGNFPPRFSGLQFPNYSSELNVNALELDDSALYLCASSPAGEDGYTFGSGTRLTVV.

The chain recombines TRBV7-2 with TRBJ2-2; D unresolved. With 1 base removed from V and 2 bases from J, the gap between germline ends came to 20 bases. The germline V gene encodes CDR1 SGHTA and CDR2 FQGNSA. The CDR3 is 19 amino acids. The CDR3 loop is CASSLGLLGSSYNTGELFF. The CDR3 region has the DNA TGTGCCAGCAGCTTAGGACTCCTCGGGTCCTCATACAACACCGGGGAGCTGTTTTTT.

The rearrangement uses TRBV5-1 and TRBJ2-3; the D gene is possibly TRBD2 (6 bases). Per the germline V gene, CDR1 is SGHRS and CDR2 is YFSETQ. The CDR3 runs 16 residues. Trimming removed 2 bases from V and 4 bases from J, with 17 bases in between. The CDR3 here is CASSLVRSEGPDTQYF. CDR3 in DNA: TGCGCCAGCAGCTTAGTACGCTCGGAGGGTCCAGATACGCAGTATTTT.

The chain joins TRBV30 to TRBJ2-1; 8 positions match TRBD1. Unmatched junction bases numbered 9, after V lost 2 bases and J lost 9 bases. CDR3 length: 14 residues. CDR1 GTSNPN and CDR2 SVGIG come from the germline V gene (reference sequence). CDR3 coding DNA: TGTGCCTGGAGTAAAGGGACAGGCAGATCTGAGCAGTTCTTC. Translating gives CAWSKGTGRSEQFF.

This clone was counted once. The V and J genes are TRBV12-3 or TRBV12-4 and TRBJ2-1, with TRBD1 matching 8 bases. The V segment lost 7 bases and the J segment 14 bases; nucleotides outside the gene matches: 10. The CDR3 is made up of 12 amino acids. CDR3: CASTTKAGGKFF. Here the CDR3 DNA reads TGTGCCAGCACCACCAAGGCAGGGGGCAAGTTCTTC.

V is TRBV14 and J is TRBJ1-4, with 7 positions matching TRBD1. Per germline, CDR1 SGHDN and CDR2 FVKESK. V was clipped by 1 base and J by 10 bases; unmatched bases: 3. The CDR3 has 13 residues. The CDR3 protein is CASSQGDRRKLFF. In DNA, the CDR3 is TGTGCCAGCAGCCAAGGGGACAGACGAAAACTGTTTTTT.

The rearrangement joins TRBV12-3 or TRBV12-4 to TRBJ1-4; perhaps TRBD1 as D (5 bases). This CDR3 spans 13 amino acids. Trimming took off 2 bases at V and 8 bases at J, with 9 bases between the two ends. The CDR3, as DNA: TGTGCCAGCAGTTTATTGGGGCGGGAAAAACTGTTTTTT. Translated: CASSLLGREKLFF.

This CDR3 is CASSGTGGFYGYTF. The CDR3 DNA sequence: TGCGCCAGCAGCGGGACAGGGGGCTTTTATGGCTACACCTTC. The rearrangement joins TRBV5-1 to TRBJ1-2, with 12 bases fitting TRBD1. The CDR3 is 14 residues long. Per germline, CDR1 SGHRS and CDR2 YFSETQ. Trimming at V came to 4 bases and at J to 5 bases, leaving 3 bases not matched to a gene.

This clone was counted between two and nine times. V and J are TRBV7-9 and TRBJ2-1, with 9 bases lining up with TRBD1. The CDR3 has 14 residues. Germline-derived CDR1 and CDR2 are SEHNR and FQNEAQ (reference sequence). Trimming at V came to 1 base and at J to 9 bases, leaving 4 bases not matched to a gene. The CDR3 DNA reads as TGTGCCAGCAGCTTAGACAGGGGGCTTCCTGAGCAGTTCTTC. This gives the protein CASSLDRGLPEQFF.

The table lists this clone with a few counts. The chain recombines TRBV18 with TRBJ1-1, with D maybe TRBD1 (5 bases). The CDR3 totals 13 residues. V lost 4 bases, J lost 2 bases, and 8 bases lay in between. The germline V gene has CDR1 KGHSH and CDR2 LQKENI. This chain's CDR3 is CASSQGVNTEAFF. CDR3 in DNA: TGTGCCAGCTCACAAGGGGTAAACACTGAAGCTTTCTTT.

The chain is built from TRBV2 and TRBJ2-7; possibly TRBD1 for D (6 bases). The CDR3 spans 11 residues. V was shortened by 7 bases and J by 5 bases, with 9 bases between the two germline ends. The germline V gene encodes CDR1 SNHLY and CDR2 FYNNEI. The CDR3: CASIRGNEQYF. CDR3 nucleotide sequence: TGTGCCAGCATTAGGGGGAACGAGCAGTACTTC.

Ten or more counts support this clone. The chain joins TRBV13 to TRBJ1-2, with D possibly matching TRBD1 (5 bases). The V end was cut by 0 bases, the J end by 1 base, with 9 bases between. The germline gives CDR1 PRHDT, CDR2 FYEKMQ (reference sequence). CDR3 length: 15 residues. The CDR3 sequence is CASSLGQAINYGYTF. The CDR3 DNA follows: TGTGCCAGCAGCTTAGGACAGGCGATTAACTATGGCTACACCTTC. Using reference TRBV13 and TRBJ1-2 for the parts outside the CDR3, the full variable domain is AAGVIQSPRHLIKEKRETATLKCYPIPRHDTVYWYQQGPGQDPQFLISFYEKMQSDKGSIPDRFSAQQFSDYHSELNMSSLELGDSALYFCASSLGQAINYGYTFGSGTRLTVV.

This chain links TRBV5-4 with TRBJ1-4, with D perhaps matching TRBD1 (5 bases). V was shortened by 0 bases and J by 8 bases, with 11 bases between the two germline ends. The CDR3 spans 14 residues. Looked up from germline, CDR1 is SGHNT and CDR2 is YYREEE (reference sequence). This CDR3 is CASSLAGSGEKLFF. The CDR3 DNA is TGTGCCAGCAGCTTGGCAGGGTCGGGCGAAAAACTGTTTTTT.